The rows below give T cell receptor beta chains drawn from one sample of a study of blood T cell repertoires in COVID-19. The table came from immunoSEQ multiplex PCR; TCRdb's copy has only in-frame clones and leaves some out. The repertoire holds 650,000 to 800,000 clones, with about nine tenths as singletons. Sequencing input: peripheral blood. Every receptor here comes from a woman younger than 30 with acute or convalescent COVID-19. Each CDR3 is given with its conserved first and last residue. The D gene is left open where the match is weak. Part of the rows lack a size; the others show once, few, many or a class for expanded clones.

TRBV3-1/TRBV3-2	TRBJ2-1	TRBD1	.	TGTGCCAGCAGCCATCCCCGGGACAGGGTGTACAATGAGCAGTTCTTC	CASSHPRDRVYNEQFF
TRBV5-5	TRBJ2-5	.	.	TGTGCCAGCAGCCTCCGGGACTGGAATCAAGAGACCCAGTACTTC	CASSLRDWNQETQYF
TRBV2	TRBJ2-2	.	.	TGTGCCAGCAGTGTTGAGCTAGGCGGGGAGCTGTTTTTT	CASSVELGGELFF
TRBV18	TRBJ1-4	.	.	TGTGCCAGCTCACCATTCCAGGAGGGTGAAAAACTGTTTTTT	CASSPFQEGEKLFF
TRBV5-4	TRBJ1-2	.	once	TGTGCCAGCAGCCAAGGAGGGCACAAAAACTATGGCTACACCTTC	CASSQGGHKNYGYTF
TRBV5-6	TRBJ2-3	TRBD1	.	TGTGCCAGCACCAGGGACAGGGCAGATACGCAGTATTTT	CASTRDRADTQYF
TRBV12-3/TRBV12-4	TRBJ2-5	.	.	TGTGCCAGCAGCAACTCTGAGACCCAGTACTTC	CASSNSETQYF
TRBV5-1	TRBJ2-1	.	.	TGCGCCAGCAGCAAAGGGACTGACCAAAATGAGCAGTTCTTC	CASSKGTDQNEQFF
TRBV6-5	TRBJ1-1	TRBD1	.	TGTGCCAGCCACCCTAACAGGGGCAACACTGAAGCTTTCTTT	CASHPNRGNTEAFF
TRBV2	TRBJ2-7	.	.	TGTGCCAGCGCTGGGAGCAGCCTGGGCCCCTACGAGCAGTACTTC	CASAGSSLGPYEQYF
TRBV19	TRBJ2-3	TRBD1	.	TGTGCCAGTACCCGGGACAGGGGATACACAGATACGCAGTATTTT	CASTRDRGYTDTQYF
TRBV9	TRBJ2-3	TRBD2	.	TGTGCCAGCAGCGTAGTACCTGCGGGGGGCACAGATACGCAGTATTTT	CASSVVPAGGTDTQYF
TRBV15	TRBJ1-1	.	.	TGTGCCACCCAAACAGGGAGAAACACTGAAGCTTTCTTT	CATQTGRNTEAFF
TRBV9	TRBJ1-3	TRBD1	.	TGTGCCAGCAGTCAAGACAGGGCTACTGGAAACACCATATATTTT	CASSQDRATGNTIYF
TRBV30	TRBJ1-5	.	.	TGTGCCTGGAGTGTACGGGTAGTTAACCTAAATCAGCCCCAGCATTTT	CAWSVRVVNLNQPQHF
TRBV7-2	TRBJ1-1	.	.	TGTGCCAGCAGCTTACTGGACAGTGATAACACTGAAGCTTTCTTT	CASSLLDSDNTEAFF
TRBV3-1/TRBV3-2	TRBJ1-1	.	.	TGTGCCAGCAGCCACGTTGTTGAAGCTTTCTTT	CASSHVVEAFF
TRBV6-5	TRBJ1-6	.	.	TGTGCCAGCAGCCGTCCAGGGTTGGCTTCACCCCTCCACTTT	CASSRPGLASPLHF
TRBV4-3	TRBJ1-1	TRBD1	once	TGCGCCAGCAGCCCCAGACAGGGTTCGAACACTGAAGCTTTCTTT	CASSPRQGSNTEAFF
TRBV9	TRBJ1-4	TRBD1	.	TGTGCCAGCAGCGTAGCAGGGGGCAACGAAAAACTGTTTTTT	CASSVAGGNEKLFF
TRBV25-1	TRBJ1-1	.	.	TGTGCCAGCAGTGAATTAGTACCCGGTGGTGAAGCTTTCTTT	CASSELVPGGEAFF
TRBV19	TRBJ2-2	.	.	TGTGCCAGTAGTATACAGGGTGTAGGTACCGGGGAGCTGTTTTTT	CASSIQGVGTGELFF
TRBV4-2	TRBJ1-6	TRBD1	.	TGTGCCAGCGGCGACGGGACAGTCTATAATTCACCCCTCCACTTT	CASGDGTVYNSPLHF
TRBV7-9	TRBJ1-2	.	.	TGTGCCAGCAGCTTAACAGCCTCGGATGGCTACACCTTC	CASSLTASDGYTF
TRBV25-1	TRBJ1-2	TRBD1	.	TGTGCCAGCAGTGAATACGGGAGGCAGGGGGCCGGTGGCTACACCTTC	CASSEYGRQGAGGYTF
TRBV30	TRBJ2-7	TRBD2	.	TGTGCCTGGAGTGTCGGCCGGCTAGCGGGGGGCGCAGACGAGCAGTACTTC	CAWSVGRLAGGADEQYF
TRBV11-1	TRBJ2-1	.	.	TGTGCCAGCAGCCCTGGACTTCGCCGCAGTGAGCAGTTCTTC	CASSPGLRRSEQFF
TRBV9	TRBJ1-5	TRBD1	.	TGTGCCAGCAGCGGCGGGACAGGGAATAGCAATCAGCCCCAGCATTTT	CASSGGTGNSNQPQHF
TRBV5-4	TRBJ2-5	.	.	TGTGCCAGCAGCTTGACAGGAATGGGAGAGACCCAGTACTTC	CASSLTGMGETQYF
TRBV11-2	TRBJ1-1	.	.	TGTGCCAGCAGATCTATCCGACAGATGAACACTGAAGCTTTCTTT	CASRSIRQMNTEAFF
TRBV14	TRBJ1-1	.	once	TGTGCCAGCAGCCAAGGGTCCCAGGGGAACACTGAAGCTTTCTTT	CASSQGSQGNTEAFF
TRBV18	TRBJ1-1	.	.	TGTGCCAGCTCACCAGATCAGGGTCAAACCACTGAAGCTTTCTTT	CASSPDQGQTTEAFF
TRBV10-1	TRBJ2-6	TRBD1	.	TGCGCCAGCAGTGGGATGGACGGGACAGGGAGTAATCAACGCTCTGGGGCCAACGTCCTGACTTTC	CASSGMDGTGSNQRSGANVLTF
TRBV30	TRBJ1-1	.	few	TGTGCCTGGAGTGTACACAGGAACACTGAAGCTTTCTTT	CAWSVHRNTEAFF
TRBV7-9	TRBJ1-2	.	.	TGTGCCAGCAGCCCGGGGGTCGGCAGTGCAATGGATGGCTACACCTTC	CASSPGVGSAMDGYTF
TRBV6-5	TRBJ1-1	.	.	TGTGCCAGCACTCCTGGGGACATGGAGACCACTGAAGCTTTCTTT	CASTPGDMETTEAFF
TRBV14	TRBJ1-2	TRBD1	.	TGTGCCAGCAGCCAAGACGACAGGGGTACTCGGACTGACACCTTC	CASSQDDRGTRTDTF
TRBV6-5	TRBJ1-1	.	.	TGTGCCAGCAGTACGGGGGCTGAAGCTTTCTTT	CASSTGAEAFF
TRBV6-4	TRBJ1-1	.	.	TGTGCCAGCAGGCGGGACGGGGTGAACACTGAAGCTTTCTTT	CASRRDGVNTEAFF
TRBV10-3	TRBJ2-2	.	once	TGTGCCATCAGTGAAAGCGTAGGCAGGGTCTCCGGGGAGCTGTTTTTT	CAISESVGRVSGELFF